One and the same sample provided the 30 T cell receptor beta chains below, sequenced in a study of Ad26.COV2.S vaccination and SARS-CoV-2 variants. The treatment here: 15 to 20 received Ad26.COV2.S at low or high dose, single or two shots; a few received placebo; per-sample allocation not given. Collection of samples fell on day 63 after the first vaccine or placebo injection. Profiled with immunoSEQ multiplex PCR; TCRdb holds only in-frame clones, not every one. The table records around 340,000 clones, around 90% of them present only once. This specimen consisted of peripheral blood, obtained in a trial of Ad26.COV2.S vaccine versus placebo. Source of these receptors: a person aged 18-60 years who received the Ad26.COV2.S COVID-19 vaccine or a placebo.

This chain links TRBV12-3 or TRBV12-4 with TRBJ1-1; 7 bases fit TRBD1. The V gene end was trimmed by 7 bases and the J gene end by 1 base; junction bases not matched to a gene: 3. This CDR3 comprises 13 residues. The CDR3 region is CASKRQGNTEAFF. CDR3 nucleotides: TGTGCCAGCAAAAGACAGGGGAACACTGAAGCTTTCTTT.

The genes are TRBV6-1 and TRBJ1-5, with D unclear. Trimming pared 0 bases from V and 7 bases from J, leaving 7 bases between. CDR1 MNHNS and CDR2 SASEGT come from the germline V gene. The CDR3 runs to 13 residues. The DNA for the CDR3 is TGTGCCAGCAGTGAAGCGGGAGGCCAGCCCCAGCATTTT. It codes for CASSEAGGQPQHF.

The chain recombines TRBV7-3 with TRBJ2-7, with D possibly matching TRBD2 (7 bases). With 4 bases removed from V and 2 bases from J, the gap between germline ends came to 15 bases. In germline, CDR1 is SGHTA, CDR2 FQGTGA. The CDR3 sequence is 15 residues long. The CDR3 spells CASSSFGRGPYEQYF. The DNA for the CDR3 is TGTGCCAGCAGCTCCTTTGGGCGGGGGCCCTACGAGCAGTACTTC.

The chain joins TRBV3-1 (or the pseudogene TRBV3-2) to TRBJ1-2; D possibly corresponds to TRBD1 (6 bases). V was pared by 0 bases and J by 8 bases, with 10 bases between. This CDR3 has 13 amino acids. Germline-derived CDR1 and CDR2 are LGHDT and YNNKEL (reference sequence). The CDR3 here is CASSQDGGYGYTF. Written as DNA, the CDR3 is TGTGCCAGCAGCCAAGATGGGGGCTACGGCTACACCTTC.

The chain uses TRBV7-2 and TRBJ2-1, with 7 bases aligning to TRBD2. The trim removed 4 bases at V and 4 bases at J, leaving 10 bases unmatched. This CDR3 spans 16 amino acids. Looked up from germline, CDR1 is SGHTA and CDR2 is FQGNSA. The DNA for the CDR3 is TGTGCCAGCAGCTCCAGAGCGGGAAACCCTTACAATGAGCAGTTCTTC. Translating it yields CASSSRAGNPYNEQFF.

This clone has a single count. V gene TRBV6-5 combines with J gene TRBJ1-5; 8 bases line up with TRBD1. V was pared by 4 bases and J by 4 bases, with 6 bases of the junction left unmatched. Looked up from germline, CDR1 is MNHEY and CDR2 is SVGAGI. The CDR3 length is 15 residues. The DNA of the CDR3 is TGTGCCAGCAGTTTATTACAGGGGGAGAATCAGCCCCAGCATTTT. Translating it yields CASSLLQGENQPQHF.

The gene calls are TRBV19 and TRBJ1-4; D is ambiguous. Trimming cost V 5 bases and J 5 bases, with 12 bases left between them. Germline V gene lookup returns CDR1 LNHDA and CDR2 SQIVND (reference sequence). The CDR3 contains 14 residues. Written as DNA, the CDR3 is TGTGCCAGTAGTCCCTTAGGATCGAATGAAAAACTGTTTTTT. Amino acid sequence: CASSPLGSNEKLFF.

The V gene is TRBV27, the J gene TRBJ1-6, with D possibly being TRBD1 (5 bases). Germline CDR1 and CDR2: MNHEY and SMNVEV (reference sequence). This CDR3 region has 15 residues. The V gene lost 2 bases and the J gene lost 10 bases, with 15 bases spanning the gap. The CDR3 DNA is TGTGCCAGCAGTTTAAGAGGGGATGGGAGATCACCCCTCCACTTT. The encoded protein is CASSLRGDGRSPLHF.

This chain uses TRBV4-2 with TRBJ2-7; D unclear. This CDR3 region has 12 residues. V shed 0 bases and J shed 4 bases, with 4 bases lying between them. The germline V gene encodes CDR1 LGHNA and CDR2 YNFKEQ. The CDR3 spells CASSQDLYEQYF. The CDR3 nucleotides are TGTGCCAGCAGCCAAGACCTGTACGAGCAGTACTTC.

This chain uses TRBV9 with TRBJ2-3, with TRBD2 matching 8 bases. There are 16 residues in the CDR3. Germline CDR1 is SGDLS and CDR2 is YYNGEE. The V and J ends lost 1 base and 0 bases, in that order; junction bases with no gene match: 4. CDR3 nucleotides: TGTGCCAGCAGCGTACGGGGGGGTCAGAGCACAGATACGCAGTATTTT. This encodes CASSVRGGQSTDTQYF.

This chain uses TRBV7-2 with TRBJ1-5; D uncertain. The CDR3 is 16 amino acids. V lost 0 bases to trimming and J lost 1 base, with 10 bases between them. The germline V gene encodes CDR1 SGHTA and CDR2 FQGNSA. The CDR3 region has the DNA TGTGCCAGCAGCTTAGCGATAGATAGAAGCAATCAGCCCCAGCATTTT. Protein product: CASSLAIDRSNQPQHF. The full variable domain, with the rest looked up from reference TRBV7-2 and TRBJ1-5, is GAGVSQSPSNKVTEKGKDVELRCDPISGHTALYWYRQSLGQGLEFLIYFQGNSAPDKSGLPSDRFSAERTGGSVSTLTIQRTQQEDSAVYLCASSLAIDRSNQPQHFGDGTRLSIL.

The chain links TRBV5-1 to TRBJ2-1; possibly TRBD2 for D (6 bases). Trimming left V 0 bases short and J 6 bases short, with 10 bases between. This CDR3 has 14 amino acids. CDR1 and CDR2 (germline): SGHRS, YFSETQ. The CDR3 here is CASSLAGAFNEQFF. As DNA, the CDR3 is TGCGCCAGCAGCTTGGCGGGAGCCTTCAATGAGCAGTTCTTC. The complete variable domain, with remaining parts taken from reference TRBV5-1 and TRBJ2-1, reads KAGVTQTPRYLIKTRGQQVTLSCSPISGHRSVSWYQQTPGQGLQFLFEYFSETQRNKGNFPGRFSGRQFSNSRSEMNVSTLELGDSALYLCASSLAGAFNEQFFGPGTRLTVL.

The rearrangement links TRBV19 to TRBJ1-1; D is possibly TRBD1 (5 bases). The CDR3 spans 15 residues. Trimming took off 7 bases at V and 3 bases at J, with 18 bases between the two ends. The germline CDR1 and CDR2 sequences are LNHDA and SQIVND (reference sequence). The CDR3 nucleotides read TGTGCCAGTAAGGTTCCAGGGACTTTATACACTGAAGCTTTCTTT. Protein sequence: CASKVPGTLYTEAFF.

This clone appeared a few times. The J gene is TRBJ1-4, the V gene TRBV7-2; no reliable D call. Trimming shortened V by 5 bases and J by 10 bases, and 14 bases separated the two germline ends. Per germline, CDR1 SGHTA and CDR2 FQGNSA. The CDR3 extends over 13 amino acids. CDR3 region: CASSLRPKGKLFF. For the CDR3, the DNA is TGTGCCAGCAGCCTCCGTCCGAAGGGAAAACTGTTTTTT.

V usage is TRBV9 and J usage is TRBJ2-7; D is perhaps TRBD2 (5 bases). The CDR3 is 14 amino acids. The V gene's germline CDR1 is SGDLS and CDR2 YYNGEE. V was pared by 4 bases and J by 3 bases, with 14 bases between. The CDR3 DNA sequence: TGTGCCAGCAGCTCCACCCCACGGGGCTACGAGCAGTACTTC. Translation gives CASSSTPRGYEQYF.

V and J are TRBV11-1 and TRBJ2-2; a weak D match, TRBD1 (5 bases). Germline CDR1 is SGHAT and CDR2 is FQDESV (reference sequence). Deletions cut 1 base from V and 7 bases from J, with 13 bases between. The CDR3 is made up of 15 amino acids. The CDR3 is CASSLVNWGGGELFF. In DNA form, the CDR3 reads TGTGCCAGCAGCTTAGTTAATTGGGGCGGCGGGGAGCTGTTTTTT.

The V and J genes are TRBV19 and TRBJ1-4; no clear D gene. The V gene lost 5 bases and the J gene lost 0 bases, with 4 bases spanning the gap. Looked up from germline, CDR1 is LNHDA and CDR2 is SQIVND (reference sequence). This CDR3 has 13 residues. The CDR3 nucleotides read TGTGCCAGTAGTCAGACAACTAATGAAAAACTGTTTTTT. As protein: CASSQTTNEKLFF.

The chain is built from TRBV6-2 or TRBV6-3 and TRBJ2-5; 10 nucleotides align to TRBD2. The CDR3 spans 14 residues. Germline V lookup: CDR1 MNHEY, CDR2 SVGEGT. Trimming at V came to 5 bases and at J to 5 bases, leaving 5 bases not matched to a gene. CDR3 sequence: CASSVAGGMETQYF. CDR3 nucleotides: TGTGCCAGCAGTGTAGCGGGAGGCATGGAGACCCAGTACTTC.

V and J are TRBV6-5 and TRBJ1-1, with TRBD1 matching 11 bases. Germline-derived CDR1 and CDR2 are MNHEY and SVGAGI. The V gene end was trimmed by 11 bases and the J gene end by 6 bases; junction bases not matched to a gene: 5. The CDR3 covers 12 residues. In DNA form, the CDR3 reads TGTGCCGGACAGGGGGCAAAGCCTGAAGCTTTCTTT. Protein sequence: CAGQGAKPEAFF.

The rearrangement joins TRBV15 to TRBJ2-5; D is perhaps TRBD2 (6 bases). Germline loops: CDR1 LNHNV, CDR2 YYDKDF (reference sequence). The V end lost 2 bases, the J end lost 2 bases, and 12 bases lay between the germline ends. This CDR3 spans 15 amino acids. For the CDR3, the DNA is TGTGCCACCAGCAGACCCGGGGGAGGTCAAGAGACCCAGTACTTC. This codes for CATSRPGGGQETQYF.

Here the CDR3 DNA reads TGTGCCAGCAGCCAAGCCACCAGCAGGGCAGCTGAAGCTTTCTTT. Translated, it gives CASSQATSRAAEAFF. The chain combines TRBV3-1 (or the pseudogene TRBV3-2) with TRBJ1-1, with a possible D match to TRBD1 (5 bases). In germline, CDR1 is LGHDT, CDR2 YNNKEL (reference sequence). The CDR3 covers 15 residues. Trimming pared 1 base from V and 6 bases from J, leaving 15 bases between.

This sequence joins TRBV24-1 and TRBJ1-6; 7 bases are shared with TRBD1. CDR1 KGHDR and CDR2 SFDVKD come from the germline V gene. V lost 6 bases and J lost 6; bases outside the gene matches: 10. There are 16 residues in the CDR3. DNA for the CDR3: TGTGCCACCAGTCCAATGATGGGGACAGTTAATTCACCCCTCCACTTT. Its protein product is CATSPMMGTVNSPLHF.

This clone was observed a single time. The chain carries TRBV24-1 and TRBJ2-6, with D perhaps TRBD1 or TRBD2 (5 bases each). Germline CDR1 and CDR2: KGHDR and SFDVKD. The length of the CDR3 is 15 residues. V dropped 2 bases and J dropped 3 bases, with 7 bases sitting between them. The CDR3 here is CATSDSGHGANVLTF. DNA for the CDR3: TGTGCCACCAGTGATTCGGGGCATGGGGCCAACGTCCTGACTTTC.

The V and J genes are TRBV7-3 and TRBJ2-3, with TRBD2 matching 11 bases. The CDR3 extends over 15 amino acids. J lost 6 bases, V lost 5 bases, and 7 bases had no gene match. CDR1 and CDR2 (germline): SGHTA, FQGTGA. CDR3 coding DNA: TGTGCCAGCAGCACCGTAGCGGGAGGGCGGGATACGCAGTATTTT. Protein sequence: CASSTVAGGRDTQYF.

The rearrangement links TRBV7-2 to TRBJ2-1; D possibly corresponds to TRBD2 (5 bases). The CDR3 contains 13 residues. CDR1 SGHTA and CDR2 FQGNSA come from the germline V gene. The V end lost 1 base, the J end lost 6 bases, and 7 bases lay between the germline ends. DNA of the CDR3: TGTGCCAGCAGCTTAGTAGGAGGCAATGAGCAGTTCTTC. Translated, it gives CASSLVGGNEQFF.

The V call is TRBV19, the J call TRBJ1-1; D is possibly TRBD1 (5 bases). The V gene's germline CDR1 is LNHDA and CDR2 SQIVND (reference sequence). This CDR3 spans 18 amino acids. Trimming shortened V by 4 bases and J by 0 bases, and 21 bases separated the two germline ends. The DNA for the CDR3 is TGTGCCAGTAGTACCTGGCCAGGGTGGGGACGGATGAACACTGAAGCTTTCTTT. Its translation is CASSTWPGWGRMNTEAFF.

V and J are TRBV5-4 and TRBJ1-1, with a weak D call TRBD1 (6 bases). The V gene's germline CDR1 is SGHNT and CDR2 YYREEE (reference sequence). The CDR3 has 15 amino acids. V was clipped by 2 bases and J by 6 bases, with 17 bases between them. CDR3 in amino acids: CASSLGGQRDAEAFF. The CDR3 DNA sequence: TGTGCCAGCAGCTTAGGGGGTCAGAGGGACGCTGAAGCTTTCTTT.

The J gene is TRBJ2-2, the V gene TRBV6-6; D possibly matches TRBD1 or TRBD2 (5 bases each). The V end was cut by 8 bases, the J end by 7 bases, with 20 bases between. Germline CDR1 is MNHNY and CDR2 is SVGAGI (reference sequence). This CDR3 contains 15 residues. The CDR3 DNA reads as TGTGCCAGCGGGTTAGGTGGGGGTGCAGGCGGGGAGCTGTTTTTT. It translates to CASGLGGGAGGELFF.

This clone has a handful of counts. The V gene is TRBV7-3, the J gene TRBJ2-2, with D unresolved. Germline values: CDR1 SGHTA, CDR2 FQGTGA. V was shortened by 3 bases and J by 5 bases, with 10 bases between the two germline ends. The CDR3 is 14 residues long. CDR3 region: CASSFPGPTGELFF. The CDR3 DNA follows: TGTGCCAGCAGCTTCCCCGGTCCAACCGGGGAGCTGTTTTTT. The full variable domain, rest sourced from reference TRBV7-3 and TRBJ2-2, is GAGVSQTPSNKVTEKGKYVELRCDPISGHTALYWYRQSLGQGPEFLIYFQGTGAADDSGLPNDRFFAVRPEGSVSTLKIQRTERGDSAVYLCASSFPGPTGELFFGEGSRLTVL.

The V gene is TRBV5-1, the J gene TRBJ2-7; D uncertain. Trimming shortened V by 0 bases and J by 3 bases, and 7 bases separated the two germline ends. This CDR3 comprises 13 residues. Germline CDR1 is SGHRS and CDR2 is YFSETQ. The CDR3 DNA sequence: TGCGCCAGCAGCTTGGAGACCAGCTACGAGCAGTACTTC. This encodes CASSLETSYEQYF.